This T cell receptor beta chain originates from a study of blood T cells in healthy people across ages. The study's findings and limits: CMV infection status of these donors was not known.

Regarding this clonotype: Its antigen is still unknown.

The CDR3 has 15 residues. V lost 5 bases, J lost 2 bases, and 15 bases lay in between. A J-beta primer mix and a sample-barcoded 5' primer were used in a second PCR of about 6 to 12 cycles. TCRdb recomputed calls from the 5' RACE reads with MiXCR, one row per CDR3 protein. The sample has under 1,000,000 distinct CDR3 sequences, about 34% seen once. The J gene is TRBJ1-1, the V gene TRBV12-3 or TRBV12-4; D is unresolved. Input material: blood. This TCR derives from a man aged 18 to 30 in good health. The CDR3 is CASSPIGVVNTEAFF. In DNA form, the CDR3 reads TGTGCCAGCAGTCCCATTGGAGTTGTAAACACTGAAGCTTTCTTT.